This record covers a single TCR beta chain. V was shortened by 3 bases and J by 2 bases, with 4 bases between the two germline ends. The V gene's germline CDR1 is MGHRA and CDR2 YSYEKL. The CDR3 totals 13 residues. Uniform node negativity on CT and PET/CT characterised the cohort, and no patient had undergone prior chemotherapy or radiotherapy or presented other malignancies. This record belongs to a study of prognosis after radiotherapy for stage I lung cancer. Study details: Non-small cell lung cancer patients at stage I were enrolled between 2018 and January 2019.

With two-round multiplex PCR, TCR beta CDR3 sequences were amplified from genomic DNA. Primers (each specific to one TRBV or TRBJ gene) were used in first-round PCR. TCRdb re-analysed the multiplex PCR reads in MiXCR, keeping a single row per CDR3 protein. The sample contains around 12,000 distinct CDR3 sequences, around 55% of which appear only once. This chain connects TRBV4-1 to TRBJ2-2; no clear D gene. Material: PBMCs, obtained before or after stereotactic body radiation therapy (not recorded which). The source of this sequence is a donor aged 50 or older with non-small cell lung cancer. The CDR3 DNA reads TGCGCCAGCAGCCAGAGAAACACCGGGGAGCTGTTTTTT. Translation gives CASSQRNTGELFF.